This T cell receptor (beta chain) stems from a study of CD8+CD57+ T cells in acquired aplastic anemia. For the study at large: Sorted CD4+ plus CD8+ cells gave DNA averaging 3.2 ug. Reads per healthy sample averaged roughly 10 million (CD4+) and under 12 million (CD8+).

Using genomic DNA as the template, TCR beta VDJ and CDR3 profiling was carried out. TCRdb re-called the reads with MiXCR, one entry per CDR3 protein. The repertoire holds roughly 200,000 distinct CDR3 sequences, with roughly 57% as singletons. Study-level results: The study identified under 30 CD8+ CDR3 sequences shared by patients and controls. Researchers reported that CD8+ Simpson's diversity was not significantly different in patients versus controls.

CDR3 length: 17 residues. The junction had 14 bases not matched to a gene; V was cut back by 5 bases and J by 3 bases. CDR1 and CDR2 (germline): ENHRY, SYGVKD. As concerns this clonotype: The antigen is unknown.

The TCR sequence derives from a human donor in good health. V is TRBV10-3 and J is TRBJ1-2, with 8 bases lining up with TRBD1. Material: sorted CD4+, CD8+, or CD8+CD57+ T cells (not recorded which) from PBMCs. CDR3 DNA: TGTGCCATCAGTACCACCCTCAGGGGGCAAGGAGACTATGGCTACACCTTC. Protein product: CAISTTLRGQGDYGYTF.